This TCR gamma chain was identified during a study of Vδ1+ human thymocytes. Study-wide findings and caveats: Thymic delta-chain repertoires held about 20% Vdelta2 sequences and few Vdelta3, despite high sort purity. Thymic TRG and TRD repertoires appeared highly polyclonal, with Gaussian CDR3 length distributions. TRG sequences recurred across donors, whereas TRD sequences stayed essentially private. The authors advised highly purified populations and single-cell validation.

CDR3 size: 15 residues. Germline V gene data show CDR1 as VENAVY and CDR2 as YDSYNSRV. J lost 0 bases, V lost 5 bases, and 10 bases had no gene match. Thymocytes were sorted as CD3+ TCRVdelta1+ TCRVdelta2- after alphabeta T cell depletion. A remark on this clone: Its cognate antigen is unknown.

The template was reverse-transcribed extracted RNA. CDR3 amplicons came from multiplex PCR with pooled V-gene forward and constant-region reverse primers. TCRdb fed the multiplex PCR reads into CATT to redo clone calling. The sample has 25,000 to 35,000 gamma-chain clones, 20% seen once; the top ten hold under 2%. The chain carries TRGV8 and TRGJ1 or TRGJ2. Input material: Vdelta1+ gamma-delta thymocytes from the thymus. The subset denotes: FACS-sorted CD3+ TCRalphabeta- TCRVdelta1+ TCRVdelta2- thymocytes. The TCR comes from a boy less than two years old who had congenital heart surgery. CDR3 in amino acids: CATWGRSENYYKKLF. The CDR3, as DNA: TGTGCCACCTGGGGCAGATCGGAGAATTATTATAAGAAACTCTTT.